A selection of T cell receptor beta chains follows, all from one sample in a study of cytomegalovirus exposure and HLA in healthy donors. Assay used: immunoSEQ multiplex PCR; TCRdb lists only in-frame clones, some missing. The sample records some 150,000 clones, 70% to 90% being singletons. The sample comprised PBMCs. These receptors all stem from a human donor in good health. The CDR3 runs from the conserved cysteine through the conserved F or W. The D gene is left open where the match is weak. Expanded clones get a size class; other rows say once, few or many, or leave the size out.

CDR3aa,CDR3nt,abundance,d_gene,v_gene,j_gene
CASRDLGQNQPQHF,TGCGCCAGCAGGGATCTCGGACAGAATCAGCCCCAGCATTTT,.,.,TRBV10-1,TRBJ1-5
CASSATQGSGNTIYF,TGTGCCAGCAGCGCGACCCAGGGATCCGGAAACACCATATATTTT,.,.,TRBV9,TRBJ1-3
CASSFRDNEQFF,TGTGCCAGCAGCTTTAGAGACAATGAGCAGTTCTTC,.,.,TRBV5-6,TRBJ2-1
CASTQGLRQPQHF,TGTGCCAGTACACAGGGGCTGAGGCAGCCCCAGCATTTT,.,TRBD1,TRBV19,TRBJ1-5
CASSPFGQGGEKLFF,TGTGCCAGCAGCCCCTTTGGGCAGGGTGGAGAAAAACTGTTTTTT,.,.,TRBV13,TRBJ1-4
CASSLVILRAGDQFF,TGTGCCAGCAGCTTAGTGATATTACGAGCGGGAGATCAGTTCTTC,.,TRBD2,TRBV11-2,TRBJ2-1
CASKSELAGGNTIYF,TGTGCCAGCAAGTCAGAACTAGCGGGTGGAAACACCATATATTTT,.,.,TRBV27,TRBJ1-3
CASSLKGGADTQYF,TGCGCCAGCAGCTTGAAGGGGGGGGCAGATACGCAGTATTTT,.,.,TRBV5-1,TRBJ2-3
CASSLDNDRRTYEQYF,TGTGCCAGCAGCTTAGATAATGACAGACGGACCTACGAGCAGTACTTC,.,.,TRBV11-2,TRBJ2-7
CASSVASTSGSETQYF,TGTGCCAGCAGCGTAGCCTCGACTAGCGGGAGTGAGACCCAGTACTTC,.,TRBD2,TRBV9,TRBJ2-5
CASSLLAGAYEQYF,TGTGCCAGCAGCTTACTAGCGGGGGCCTACGAGCAGTACTTC,.,TRBD2,TRBV7-3,TRBJ2-7
CASSFRQGNSYEQYF,TGTGCCAGCAGCTTTCGACAGGGTAACTCCTACGAGCAGTACTTC,once,TRBD1,TRBV7-9,TRBJ2-7
CASSSRPGQGLEAFF,TGTGCCAGCAGCTCCCGTCCGGGACAGGGGCTCGAAGCTTTCTTT,.,TRBD1,TRBV5-5,TRBJ1-1
CAISHPIISGAYQETQYF,TGTGCCATCAGCCACCCTATAATTAGCGGAGCGTACCAAGAGACCCAGTACTTC,once,.,TRBV10-3,TRBJ2-5
CASSLDGGNEQFF,TGTGCCAGCAGCTTAGATGGCGGGAATGAGCAGTTCTTC,.,.,TRBV11-2,TRBJ2-1
CASRPGTGTYEQYF,TGTGCCAGCAGGCCCGGGACAGGGACCTACGAGCAGTACTTC,.,TRBD1,TRBV2,TRBJ2-7
CASTEAEYSNQPQHF,TGTGCCAGCACCGAGGCGGAATATAGCAATCAGCCCCAGCATTTT,.,.,TRBV2,TRBJ1-5
CASSALTGVTEAFF,TGTGCCAGCAGTGCTCTCACAGGGGTCACTGAAGCTTTCTTT,.,TRBD1,TRBV2,TRBJ1-1
CASSDGTNYGYTF,TGTGCCAGCAGTGACGGGACAAACTATGGCTACACCTTC,.,.,TRBV6-4,TRBJ1-2
CASSSEVQQPQHF,TGTGCCAGCAGTTCTGAGGTTCAACAGCCCCAGCATTTT,.,.,TRBV6-5,TRBJ1-5
CASSSPIAGGPYEQYF,TGTGCCAGCAGCTCCCCCATAGCGGGAGGCCCCTACGAGCAGTACTTC,.,TRBD2,TRBV7-9,TRBJ2-7
CASSAGISGNTIYF,TGTGCCAGCTCAGCAGGAATCTCTGGAAACACCATATATTTT,.,.,TRBV18,TRBJ1-3
CASSLVSGSNEQFF,TGTGCCAGCAGCTTGGTGTCGGGTTCGAATGAGCAGTTCTTC,.,.,TRBV5-6,TRBJ2-1
CASSVEWGQPSSSYNEQFF,TGTGCCAGCAGCGTAGAATGGGGCCAGCCCTCTAGCTCCTACAATGAGCAGTTCTTC,.,.,TRBV9,TRBJ2-1
CASSQVGDTGEQYF,TGTGCCAGCAGCCAAGTCGGGGATACGGGGGAGCAGTACTTC,.,.,TRBV14,TRBJ2-7
CASSSVRVTSTDTQYF,TGCGCCAGCAGCTCGGTCAGGGTGACGAGCACAGATACGCAGTATTTT,.,.,TRBV5-1,TRBJ2-3
CASSPNRERQFYEQYF,TGTGCCAGCAGCCCTAATCGGGAGCGGCAATTCTACGAGCAGTACTTC,.,.,TRBV5-6,TRBJ2-7
CASRLLAGNTIYF,TGTGCCAGTAGGTTATTGGCCGGAAACACCATATATTTT,.,.,TRBV19,TRBJ1-3
CASSLAGAQNYGYTF,TGTGCCAGCAGCTTAGCGGGGGCGCAGAACTATGGCTACACCTTC,.,.,TRBV7-9,TRBJ1-2
CASSPRGGFYNEQFF,TGTGCCAGCTCGCCACGGGGGGGATTCTACAATGAGCAGTTCTTC,.,TRBD2,TRBV18,TRBJ2-1
CASSESGGVRTEAFF,TGTGCCAGCAGTGAATCAGGGGGAGTCAGAACTGAAGCTTTCTTT,few,TRBD1,TRBV2,TRBJ1-1
CATSTISRTGATEAFF,TGTGCCACCAGCACCATATCCAGGACAGGGGCCACTGAAGCTTTCTTT,.,TRBD1,TRBV15,TRBJ1-1
CASRATGSEVQGYTF,TGCGCCAGCAGGGCGACAGGGTCCGAGGTCCAAGGCTACACCTTC,once,TRBD1,TRBV5-1,TRBJ1-2
CAWSRGGNIGELFF,TGTGCCTGGAGTCGGGGAGGGAACATCGGGGAGCTGTTTTTT,.,TRBD2,TRBV30,TRBJ2-2
CASSDWTGKRQDTGELFF,TGTGCCAGCAGCGACTGGACAGGGAAGAGACAGGACACCGGGGAGCTGTTTTTT,.,TRBD1,TRBV7-9,TRBJ2-2
CASSLQGIFYEQYF,TGTGCCAGCAGCTTACAGGGGATTTTCTACGAGCAGTACTTC,.,TRBD1,TRBV28,TRBJ2-7
CASSEGTGGNQPQHF,TGTGCCAGCAGTGAAGGGACAGGCGGCAATCAGCCCCAGCATTTT,.,TRBD1,TRBV2,TRBJ1-5
CASRRVAGGSYNEQFF,TGTGCCAGCCGGAGGGTAGCGGGGGGCTCTTACAATGAGCAGTTCTTC,.,TRBD2,TRBV27,TRBJ2-1
CASSSGSRDLSYNEQFF,TGCGCCAGCAGTTCTGGCTCGCGGGACTTGTCCTACAATGAGCAGTTCTTC,.,.,TRBV5-1,TRBJ2-1
CASSSPLAGEGSYNEQFF,TGTGCCAGCAGTTCCCCTTTGGCGGGAGAAGGATCCTACAATGAGCAGTTCTTC,.,TRBD2,TRBV27,TRBJ2-1
CASSLPSGRSGETQYF,TGTGCCAGCAGCTTGCCTAGCGGGAGGTCTGGGGAGACCCAGTACTTC,.,TRBD2,TRBV5-4,TRBJ2-5
CASASGTGDQPQHF,TGTGCTAGTGCCTCCGGGACAGGGGATCAGCCCCAGCATTTT,.,TRBD1,TRBV12-5,TRBJ1-5
CASSPATGRGNTIYF,TGTGCCAGCAGTCCCGCGACTGGGAGAGGAAACACCATATATTTT,once,.,TRBV6-5,TRBJ1-3
CASSETSGKAGGELFF,TGCGCCAGCAGCGAGACTAGCGGGAAGGCCGGCGGGGAGCTGTTTTTT,.,TRBD2,TRBV5-1,TRBJ2-2
CASSHLPGSPDTQYF,TGTGCCAGCAGCCACCTACCGGGGTCCCCAGATACGCAGTATTTT,.,.,TRBV14,TRBJ2-3
CASTEDNYGYTF,TGTGCCAGTACCGAGGATAACTATGGCTACACCTTC,.,.,TRBV19,TRBJ1-2
CASSLAQGVNIQYF,TGTGCCAGCAGCTTAGCACAGGGGGTAAACATTCAGTACTTC,.,TRBD1,TRBV7-2,TRBJ2-4
CASSQLGTGKHEQYF,TGCGCCAGCAGCCAATTGGGGACAGGGAAACACGAGCAGTACTTC,.,TRBD1,TRBV4-1,TRBJ2-7
CASSLGTVGEAFF,TGTGCCAGCAGCCTCGGGACAGTTGGTGAAGCTTTCTTT,.,TRBD1,TRBV7-3,TRBJ1-1
CASSPLGNEQFF,TGCGCCAGCAGTCCACTAGGCAATGAGCAGTTCTTC,.,.,TRBV10-1,TRBJ2-1
CASSSRRTSGQETQYF,TGTGCCAGCAGCTCCAGGAGGACTAGCGGGCAAGAGACCCAGTACTTC,.,TRBD2,TRBV7-9,TRBJ2-5